This record concerns one TCR beta chain sequence. The CDR3 has 17 residues. This entry is derived from a study of T cells expressing NK-cell markers. For the study at large: It was from sorted CD3+CD56+NKG2C+, CD3+CD56+NKG2C- and CD3+CD56-NKG2C+ T cells that TCR beta repertoires came.

Reprocessing the 5' RACE reads, TCRdb reports a single entry for every CDR3 protein and omits DNA. This sample's table reports about 460,000 distinct CDR3 sequences. Material for sequencing was blood T cells: a sorted CD56 or NKG2C T cell subset, CD4+ or CD8+ T cells, or bulk PBMC T cells (not recorded which). The V and J genes are TRBV12-3 or TRBV12-4 and TRBJ2-1; TCRdb outputs TRBD1, but without DNA this stays unchecked. This sequence was found in a woman aged 45-59 years in good health. The CDR3 spells CASRATGTPGSRNEQFF.